One and the same sample provided the 18 T cell receptor beta chains below, sequenced in a study of blood T cell repertoires in COVID-19. Libraries were prepared by immunoSEQ multiplex PCR; TCRdb keeps only in-frame clonotypes and omits some of them. This table holds about 280,000 clones, around 90% found once. The sequenced material came from peripheral blood. All receptors come from a man younger than 35 with active or convalescent COVID-19.

This clone was detected ten times or more. The rearrangement joins TRBV6-1 to TRBJ1-1; D gene ambiguous. Germline V gene sequence: CDR1 MNHNS, CDR2 SASEGT. Trimming removed 3 bases from V and 5 bases from J, with 16 bases in between. CDR3 length: 15 residues. The CDR3 nucleotides read TGTGCCAGCAGTGACAGATTGAGCGGGATAACTGAAGCTTTCTTT. Protein product: CASSDRLSGITEAFF.

The rearrangement links TRBV6-5 to TRBJ1-2; D remains ambiguous. V lost 6 bases and J 2 bases, leaving 16 bases between the germline ends. Germline lookup yields CDR1 MNHEY and CDR2 SVGAGI. This CDR3 is 15 amino acids long. The CDR3 nucleotides read TGTGCCAGCAGCCTAAACTCGGGTGGGAACTATGGCTACACCTTC. It specifies CASSLNSGGNYGYTF.

The chain is built from TRBV9 and TRBJ1-5; a weak D match, TRBD1 (5 bases). This CDR3 spans 14 amino acids. Germline loops: CDR1 SGDLS, CDR2 YYNGEE. V lost 0 bases to trimming and J lost 5 bases, with 9 bases between them. In DNA form, the CDR3 reads TGTGCCAGCAGCGTAGGGGGCCAGGATCAGCCCCAGCATTTT. This translates into CASSVGGQDQPQHF. Looking up the rest from reference TRBV9 and TRBJ1-5 gives the full variable domain: DSGVTQTPKHLITATGQRVTLRCSPRSGDLSVYWYQQSLDQGLQFLIQYYNGEERAKGNILERFSAQQFPDLHSELNLSSLELGDSALYFCASSVGGQDQPQHFGDGTRLSIL.

This chain uses TRBV7-9 with TRBJ1-5; the D is unclear. Trimming took off 6 bases at V and 1 base at J, with 10 bases between the two ends. There are 14 residues in the CDR3. Germline V gene sequence: CDR1 SEHNR, CDR2 FQNEAQ (reference sequence). The CDR3: CASSNTPSNQPQHF. CDR3 DNA: TGTGCCAGCAGTAACACACCGAGCAATCAGCCCCAGCATTTT. Based on the CDR3 plus reference TRBV7-9 and TRBJ1-5, the full variable domain is DTGVSQNPRHKITKRGQNVTFRCDPISEHNRLYWYRQTLGQGPEFLTYFQNEAQLEKSRLLSDRFSAERPKGSFSTLEIQRTEQGDSAMYLCASSNTPSNQPQHFGDGTRLSIL.

The chain employs TRBV19 and TRBJ1-4; D remains unclear. The CDR3 has 15 residues. V lost 6 bases, J lost 0 bases, and 11 bases lay in between. Germline assignment: CDR1 LNHDA and CDR2 SQIVND (reference sequence). The CDR3 here is CASRTNSATNEKLFF. Here the CDR3 DNA reads TGTGCCAGTAGGACGAACAGTGCAACTAATGAAAAACTGTTTTTT.

The chain recombines TRBV4-1 with TRBJ1-4; TRBD1 might be the D (5 bases). Trimming left V 3 bases short and J 8 bases short, with 19 bases between. Germline lookup yields CDR1 MGHRA and CDR2 YSYEKL. The CDR3 length is 16 residues. CDR3 protein: CASSQGVTHAGEKLFF. The CDR3 nucleotides are TGCGCCAGCAGCCAGGGGGTGACCCACGCGGGGGAAAAACTGTTTTTT.

The CDR3 is CASSLGPSDYGYTF. In nucleotides, the CDR3 is TGTGCCAGCAGCTTAGGCCCCTCGGACTATGGCTACACCTTC. The V and J genes are TRBV7-2 and TRBJ1-2, with D uncertain. The CDR3 extends over 14 amino acids. The germline V gene encodes CDR1 SGHTA and CDR2 FQGNSA. Trimming left V 1 base short and J 3 bases short, with 9 bases between. Full variable domain (remainder filled in from reference TRBV7-2 and TRBJ1-2): GAGVSQSPSNKVTEKGKDVELRCDPISGHTALYWYRQSLGQGLEFLIYFQGNSAPDKSGLPSDRFSAERTGGSVSTLTIQRTQQEDSAVYLCASSLGPSDYGYTFGSGTRLTVV.

This chain links TRBV6-5 with TRBJ2-1, with a possible D match to TRBD1 (6 bases). V was pared by 4 bases and J by 0 bases, with 10 bases between. CDR3 length equals 15 residues. Germline V gene sequence: CDR1 MNHEY, CDR2 SVGAGI. In DNA, the CDR3 is TGTGCCAGCAGTTTGGACAGACACTCCTACAATGAGCAGTTCTTC. Protein product: CASSLDRHSYNEQFF.

The V gene is TRBV5-1, the J gene TRBJ2-3; 14 bases match TRBD2. The CDR3 has 19 amino acids. The germline V gene encodes CDR1 SGHRS and CDR2 YFSETQ. V lost 3 bases and J lost 2; bases outside the gene matches: 11. CDR3 protein: CASSSAEGTSGSYTDTQYF. The CDR3 DNA follows: TGCGCCAGCAGCTCGGCCGAAGGGACTAGCGGGAGCTACACAGATACGCAGTATTTT.

The V call is TRBV7-3, the J call TRBJ1-1, with D perhaps TRBD1 (5 bases). The length of the CDR3 is 16 residues. Germline values: CDR1 SGHTA, CDR2 FQGTGA. Trimming left V 5 bases short and J 5 bases short, with 21 bases between. CDR3 sequence reads: CASSPMATVIRTEAFF. CDR3 bases: TGTGCCAGCAGCCCCATGGCGACAGTTATTCGAACTGAAGCTTTCTTT.

This chain connects TRBV5-1 to TRBJ2-7; 9 bases line up with TRBD1. The CDR3 has 12 residues. The V segment lost 5 bases and the J segment 12 bases; nucleotides outside the gene matches: 9. CDR1 SGHRS and CDR2 YFSETQ come from the germline V gene. The CDR3 DNA reads as TGCGCCAGCAGACCGGACAGGGGAGTAAGGTACTTC. Its translation: CASRPDRGVRYF.

The gene calls are TRBV5-6 and TRBJ2-5; possible D gene TRBD2, 6 bases. The ends were cut back, 5 bases at V and 3 bases at J, with 14 bases in the middle. The length of the CDR3 is 14 residues. Germline V CDR1 and CDR2: SGHDT, YYEEEE. For the CDR3, the DNA is TGTGCCAGCAGTCCCGGGACTTGGAAAGAGACCCAGTACTTC. This encodes CASSPGTWKETQYF.

The chain joins TRBV3-1 (or the pseudogene TRBV3-2) to TRBJ1-6; D is unresolved. Trimming took 4 bases from V and 7 from J, leaving 14 bases between them. The CDR3 contains 15 residues. Germline V gene sequence: CDR1 LGHDT, CDR2 YNNKEL (reference sequence). The CDR3 nucleotides are TGTGCCAGCAGCCCCTCGGAGGTACTAAATTCACCCCTCCACTTT. Amino acid sequence: CASSPSEVLNSPLHF.

This clone was seen a few times. This rearrangement joins TRBV23-1 to TRBJ1-3; a weak D match, TRBD1 (5 bases). TRBV23-1 is marked as an open reading frame, function uncertain. The CDR3 has 16 amino acids. V was clipped by 2 bases and J by 0 bases, with 11 bases between them. The CDR3 sequence: CASSQPIDSSGNTIYF. CDR3 DNA sequence: TGCGCCAGCAGTCAACCCATAGACAGCTCTGGAAACACCATATATTTT.

This clone was picked up one time. The chain uses TRBV6-2 or TRBV6-3 and TRBJ1-2; 7 bases agree with TRBD1. Germline V lookup: CDR1 MNHEY, CDR2 SVGEGT. The V segment lost 6 bases and the J segment 5 bases; nucleotides outside the gene matches: 6. The CDR3 length is 13 residues. CDR3 loop: CASSDRAEYGYTF. The DNA of the CDR3 is TGTGCCAGCAGCGACAGGGCAGAGTATGGCTACACCTTC.

This clone was picked up a small number of times. The chain employs TRBV12-5 and TRBJ2-5, with 9 bases aligning to TRBD1. Trimming removed 8 bases from V and 5 bases from J; junction bases left unmatched: 12. The CDR3 is 15 amino acids. CDR1 LGHNT and CDR2 FRNRAP come from the germline V gene. This CDR3 reads CASTPRDRVGETQYF. CDR3 in DNA: TGTGCTAGTACCCCCCGGGACAGGGTTGGCGAGACCCAGTACTTC.

The V gene is TRBV4-3, the J gene TRBJ2-3, with D possibly matching TRBD1 (5 bases). Per the germline V gene, CDR1 is LGHNA and CDR2 is YSLEER. Trimming stripped 4 bases from V and 5 bases from J, with 10 bases between. The CDR3 extends over 13 amino acids. The CDR3 DNA sequence: TGCGCCAGCAGCCTGGTCCAGGGAGATACGCAGTATTTT. The encoded protein is CASSLVQGDTQYF.

As DNA, the CDR3 is TGTGCCAGCAGGGGCATTGGGGACAGCATGAATGAAAAACTGTTTTTT. Encoded protein: CASRGIGDSMNEKLFF. The J gene is TRBJ1-4, the V gene TRBV11-2, with TRBD1 matching 7 bases. Germline V gene data show CDR1 as SGHAT and CDR2 as FQNNGV. Germline trimming cut 6 bases from V and 5 bases from J; bases unmatched to any gene: 12. The CDR3 totals 16 residues.